The clone carrying this TCR beta chain was observed a handful of times. Its target is unknown. This sample stems from a study of T-cell memory formation after mild COVID-19. About the study: TCR clusters mostly belonged to single donors. Overall study findings and caveats: CD4+ contracting clones were mainly CM and EM; CD8+ ones, EMRA. In pre-infection memory, a portion of responding clones appeared, which suggested that cross-reactive memory joined.

5'RACE with constant-segment primers built TCRalpha and TCRbeta cDNA libraries with UMIs. TCRdb passed the 5' RACE reads through MiXCR, listing each CDR3 protein once. This table has approximately 340,000 distinct CDR3 sequences, approximately 15% appearing once. This CDR3 has 15 amino acids. The receptor's source is a man younger than 35 who had mild COVID-19 (a few samples of this study predate the infection). Cell type and time point are not known. The V and J genes are TRBV21-1 and TRBJ1-1; the D call of TRBD1 is as the table states it, not checked on the DNA. TRBV21-1 is annotated as a pseudogene. Sequences were obtained from PBMCs or a T cell subset sorted from them (not recorded which). CDR3 DNA sequence: TGTGCCAGCAGCAAAGCGGACAGGGCGGTCGCTGAAGCTTTCTTT. This codes for CASSKADRAVAEAFF.